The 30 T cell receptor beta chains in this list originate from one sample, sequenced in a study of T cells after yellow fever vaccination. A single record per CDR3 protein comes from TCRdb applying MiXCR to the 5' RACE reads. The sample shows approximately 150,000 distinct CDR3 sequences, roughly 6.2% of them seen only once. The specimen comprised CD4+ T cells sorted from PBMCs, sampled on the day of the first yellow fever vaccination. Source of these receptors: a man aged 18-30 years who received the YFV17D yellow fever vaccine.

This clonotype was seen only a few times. CDR3 sequence reads: CASSQGSGGYSNQPQHF. The CDR3 DNA reads TGCGCCAGCAGCCAAGGGTCAGGCGGTTATAGCAATCAGCCCCAGCATTTT. V gene TRBV4-1 combines with J gene TRBJ1-5; D gene unclear. CDR3 length equals 17 residues. V lost 1 base and J 0 bases, leaving 13 bases between the germline ends. Germline-derived CDR1 and CDR2 are MGHRA and YSYEKL.

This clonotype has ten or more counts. CDR3 nucleotide sequence: TGTGCCAGCAGCCCAGGGACAGGGGGTTTCCCCCAGCATTTT. This gives the protein CASSPGTGGFPQHF. The chain uses TRBV7-2 and TRBJ1-5, with 11 nucleotides matching TRBD1. The germline gives CDR1 SGHTA, CDR2 FQGNSA. V shed 5 bases and J 10 bases; nucleotides not matched to a gene: 7. CDR3 size: 14 residues.

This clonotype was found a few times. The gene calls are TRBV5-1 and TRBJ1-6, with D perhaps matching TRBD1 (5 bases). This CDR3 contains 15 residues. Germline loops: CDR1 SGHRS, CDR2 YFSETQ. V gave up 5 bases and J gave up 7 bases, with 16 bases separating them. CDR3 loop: CASRFVSGMNSPLHF. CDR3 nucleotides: TGCGCCAGCAGATTCGTATCAGGGATGAATTCACCCCTCCACTTT.

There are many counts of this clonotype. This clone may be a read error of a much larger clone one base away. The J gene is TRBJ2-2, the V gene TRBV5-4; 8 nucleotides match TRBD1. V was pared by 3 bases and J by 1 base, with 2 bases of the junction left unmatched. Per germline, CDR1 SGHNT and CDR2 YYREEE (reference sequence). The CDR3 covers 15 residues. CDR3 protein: CASSYGTGNTGELFF. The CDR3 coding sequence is TGTGCCAGCAGCTACGGGACAGGGAACACCGGGGAGCTGTTTTTT.

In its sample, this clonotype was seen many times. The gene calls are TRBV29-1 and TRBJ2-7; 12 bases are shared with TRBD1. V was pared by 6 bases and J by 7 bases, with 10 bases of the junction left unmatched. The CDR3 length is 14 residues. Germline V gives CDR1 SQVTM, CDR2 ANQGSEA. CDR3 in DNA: TGCAGCGTGGGAACGGGACAGGGGGCGAGAGAGCAGTACTTC. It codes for CSVGTGQGAREQYF.

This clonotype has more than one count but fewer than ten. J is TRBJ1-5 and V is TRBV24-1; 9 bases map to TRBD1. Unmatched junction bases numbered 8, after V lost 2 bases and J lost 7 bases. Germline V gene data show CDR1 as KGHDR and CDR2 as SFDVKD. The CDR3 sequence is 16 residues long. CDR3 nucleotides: TGTGCCACCAGTGATTCCGGGACAGGGTTGCTCCAGCCCCAGCATTTT. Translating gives CATSDSGTGLLQPQHF.

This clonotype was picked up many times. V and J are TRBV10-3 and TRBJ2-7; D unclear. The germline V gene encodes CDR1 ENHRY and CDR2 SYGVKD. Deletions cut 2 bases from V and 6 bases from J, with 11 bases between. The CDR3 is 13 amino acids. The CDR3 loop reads CAISEILGREQYV. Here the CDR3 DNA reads TGTGCCATCAGTGAGATTTTAGGGCGCGAGCAGTACGTC.

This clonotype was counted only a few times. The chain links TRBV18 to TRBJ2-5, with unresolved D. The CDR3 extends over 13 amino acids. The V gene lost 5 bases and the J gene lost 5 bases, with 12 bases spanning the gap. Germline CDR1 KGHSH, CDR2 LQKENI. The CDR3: CASSRLSSETQYF. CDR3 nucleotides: TGTGCCAGCTCAAGGCTCTCCTCGGAGACCCAGTACTTC.

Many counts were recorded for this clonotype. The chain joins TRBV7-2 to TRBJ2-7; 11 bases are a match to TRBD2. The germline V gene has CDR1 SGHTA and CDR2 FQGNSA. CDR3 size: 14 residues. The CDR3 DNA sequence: TGTGCCAGCAGCCTCGTCTCCGGGACTAGCGGCCTCGTAGTC. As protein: CASSLVSGTSGLVV.

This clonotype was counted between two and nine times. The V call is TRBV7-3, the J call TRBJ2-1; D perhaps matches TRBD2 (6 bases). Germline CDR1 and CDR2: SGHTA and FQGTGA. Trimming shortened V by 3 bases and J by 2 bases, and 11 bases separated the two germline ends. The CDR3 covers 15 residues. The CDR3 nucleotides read TGTGCCAGCAGCTTCGTGGGGGGACCCTACAATGAGCAGTTCTTC. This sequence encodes CASSFVGGPYNEQFF. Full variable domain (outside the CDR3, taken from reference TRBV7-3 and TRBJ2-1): GAGVSQTPSNKVTEKGKYVELRCDPISGHTALYWYRQSLGQGPEFLIYFQGTGAADDSGLPNDRFFAVRPEGSVSTLKIQRTERGDSAVYLCASSFVGGPYNEQFFGPGTRLTVL.

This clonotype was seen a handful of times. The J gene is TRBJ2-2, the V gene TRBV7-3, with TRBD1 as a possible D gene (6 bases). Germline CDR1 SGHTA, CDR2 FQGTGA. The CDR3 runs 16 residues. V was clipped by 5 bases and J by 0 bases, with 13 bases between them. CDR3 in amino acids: CASSLKGGTNTGELFF. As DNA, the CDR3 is TGTGCCAGCAGCCTAAAAGGGGGAACGAACACCGGGGAGCTGTTTTTT.

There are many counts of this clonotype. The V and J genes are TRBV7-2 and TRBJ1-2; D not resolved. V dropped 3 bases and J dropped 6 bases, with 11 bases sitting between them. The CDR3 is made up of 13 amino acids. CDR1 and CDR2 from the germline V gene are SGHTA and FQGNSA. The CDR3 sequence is CASSFGPRNGYTF. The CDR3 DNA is TGTGCCAGCAGCTTCGGGCCCCGGAATGGCTACACCTTC.

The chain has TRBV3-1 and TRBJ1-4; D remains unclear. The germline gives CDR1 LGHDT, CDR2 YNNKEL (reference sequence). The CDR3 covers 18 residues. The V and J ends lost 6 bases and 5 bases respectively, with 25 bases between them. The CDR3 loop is CASSLQPLGARRNEKLFF. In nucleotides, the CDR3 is TGTGCCAGCAGTTTACAGCCCCTAGGAGCTAGAAGGAATGAAAAACTGTTTTTT.

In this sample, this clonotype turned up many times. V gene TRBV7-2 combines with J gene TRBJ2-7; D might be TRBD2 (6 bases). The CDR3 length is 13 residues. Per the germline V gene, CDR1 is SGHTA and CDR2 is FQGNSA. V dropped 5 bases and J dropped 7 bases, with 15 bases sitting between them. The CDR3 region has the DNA TGTGCCAGCAGCGCACGGCGGGGCGGTGAGCAGTACTTC. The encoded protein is CASSARRGGEQYF.

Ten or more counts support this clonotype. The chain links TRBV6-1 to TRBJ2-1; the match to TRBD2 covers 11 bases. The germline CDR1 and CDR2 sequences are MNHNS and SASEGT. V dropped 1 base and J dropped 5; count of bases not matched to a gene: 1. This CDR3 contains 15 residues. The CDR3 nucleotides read TGTGCCAGCAGTGAAGGACTAGCGGGGAACAATGAGCAGTTCTTC. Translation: CASSEGLAGNNEQFF.

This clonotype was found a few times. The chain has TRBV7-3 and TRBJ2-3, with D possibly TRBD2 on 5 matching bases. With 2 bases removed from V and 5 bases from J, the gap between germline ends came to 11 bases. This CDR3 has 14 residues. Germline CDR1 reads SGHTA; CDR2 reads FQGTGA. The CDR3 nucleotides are TGTGCCAGCAGCTTATCAGGAGGTAAAGATACGCAGTATTTT. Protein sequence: CASSLSGGKDTQYF.

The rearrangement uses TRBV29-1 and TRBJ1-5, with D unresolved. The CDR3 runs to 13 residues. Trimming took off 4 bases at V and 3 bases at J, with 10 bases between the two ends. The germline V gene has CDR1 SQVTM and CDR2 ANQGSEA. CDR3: CSVVVAANQPQHF. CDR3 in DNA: TGCAGCGTTGTTGTCGCAGCCAATCAGCCCCAGCATTTT.

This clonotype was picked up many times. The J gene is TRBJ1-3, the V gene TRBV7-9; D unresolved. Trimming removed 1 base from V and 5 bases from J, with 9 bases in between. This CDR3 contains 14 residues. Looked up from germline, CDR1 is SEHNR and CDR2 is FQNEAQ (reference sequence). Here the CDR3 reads CASSLVPERNTIYF. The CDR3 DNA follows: TGTGCCAGCAGCTTAGTCCCAGAAAGAAACACCATATATTTT.

CDR3 residues: CASSSGQGYKPEQFF. The CDR3 DNA reads TGTGCCAGCAGCTCCGGACAGGGTTACAAGCCTGAGCAGTTCTTC. The chain links TRBV6-1 to TRBJ2-1; TRBD1 agrees at 8 bases. This CDR3 contains 15 residues. CDR1 and CDR2 from the germline V gene are MNHNS and SASEGT. V was pared by 6 bases and J by 9 bases, with 13 bases of the junction left unmatched.

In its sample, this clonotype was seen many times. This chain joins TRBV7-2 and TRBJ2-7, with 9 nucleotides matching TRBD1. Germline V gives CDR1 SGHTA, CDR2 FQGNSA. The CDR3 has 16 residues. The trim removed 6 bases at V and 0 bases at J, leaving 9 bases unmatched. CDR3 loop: CASRPTGGRGSYEQYF. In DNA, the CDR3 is TGTGCCAGCAGACCTACAGGGGGCAGAGGCTCCTACGAGCAGTACTTC.

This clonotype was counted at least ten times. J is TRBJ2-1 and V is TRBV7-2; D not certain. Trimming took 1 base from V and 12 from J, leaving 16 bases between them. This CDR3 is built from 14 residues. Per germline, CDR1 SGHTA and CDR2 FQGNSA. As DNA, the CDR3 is TGTGCCAGCAGCTTAGAAAACAGATCCGGTGGGCAGTTCTTC. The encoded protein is CASSLENRSGGQFF.

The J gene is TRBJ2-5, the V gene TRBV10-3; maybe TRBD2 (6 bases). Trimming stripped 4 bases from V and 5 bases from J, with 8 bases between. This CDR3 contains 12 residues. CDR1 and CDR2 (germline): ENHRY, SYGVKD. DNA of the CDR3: TGTGCCATCAGTGGTGGAGGGGAGACCCAGTACTTC. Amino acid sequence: CAISGGGETQYF.

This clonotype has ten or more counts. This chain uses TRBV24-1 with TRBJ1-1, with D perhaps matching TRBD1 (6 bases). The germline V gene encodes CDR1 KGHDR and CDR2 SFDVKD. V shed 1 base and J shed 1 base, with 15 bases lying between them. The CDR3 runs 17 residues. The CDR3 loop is CATSDLRHLQGNTEAFF. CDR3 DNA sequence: TGTGCCACCAGTGATTTAAGACATCTACAGGGGAACACTGAAGCTTTCTTT.

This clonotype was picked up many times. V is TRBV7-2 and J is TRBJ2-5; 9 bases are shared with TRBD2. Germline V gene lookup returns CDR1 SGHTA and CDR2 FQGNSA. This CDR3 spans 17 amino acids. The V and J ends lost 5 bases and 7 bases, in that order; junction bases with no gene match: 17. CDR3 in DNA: TGTGCCAGCAGCCTACCGCTGACTAGCGGAGGCCGGGGGACCCAGTACTTC. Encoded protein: CASSLPLTSGGRGTQYF.

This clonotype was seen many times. The CDR3 reads CASSLGTGLYNEQFF. The CDR3 DNA reads TGTGCCAGCAGCTTGGGGACAGGTCTTTACAATGAGCAGTTCTTC. The J gene is TRBJ2-1, the V gene TRBV5-4, with TRBD1 matching 7 bases. Unmatched junction bases numbered 4, after V lost 0 bases and J lost 4 bases. Germline V gives CDR1 SGHNT, CDR2 YYREEE (reference sequence). This CDR3 region has 15 residues.

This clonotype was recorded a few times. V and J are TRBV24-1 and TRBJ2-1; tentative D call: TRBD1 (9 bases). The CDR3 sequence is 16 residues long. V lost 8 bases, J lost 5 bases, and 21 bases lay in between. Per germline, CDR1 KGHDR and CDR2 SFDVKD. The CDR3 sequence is CATTLTGGAGDNEQFF. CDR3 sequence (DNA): TGTGCCACCACCCTGACAGGGGGAGCGGGGGACAATGAGCAGTTCTTC.

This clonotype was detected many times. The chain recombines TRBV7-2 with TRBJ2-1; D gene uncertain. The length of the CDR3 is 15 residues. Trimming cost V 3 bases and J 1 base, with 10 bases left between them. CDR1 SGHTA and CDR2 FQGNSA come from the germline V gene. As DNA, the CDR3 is TGTGCCAGCAGCTTTAGTTCTGGGTCCTACAATGAGCAGTTCTTC. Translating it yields CASSFSSGSYNEQFF.

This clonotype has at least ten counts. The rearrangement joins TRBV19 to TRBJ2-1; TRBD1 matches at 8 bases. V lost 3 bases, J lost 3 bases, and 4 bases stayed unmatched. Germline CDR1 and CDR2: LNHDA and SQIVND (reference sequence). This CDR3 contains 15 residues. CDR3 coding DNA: TGTGCCAGTAGTATCTCAGGGGGCAGCTACAATGAGCAGTTCTTC. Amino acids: CASSISGGSYNEQFF.

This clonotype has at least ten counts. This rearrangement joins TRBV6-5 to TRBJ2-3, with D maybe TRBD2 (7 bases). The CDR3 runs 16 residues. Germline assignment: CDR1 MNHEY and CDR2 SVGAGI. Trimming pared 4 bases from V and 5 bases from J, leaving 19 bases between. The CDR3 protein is CASSSPGGGGGDTQYF. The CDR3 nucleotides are TGTGCCAGCAGTTCACCCGGGGGCGGGGGTGGAGATACGCAGTATTTT.

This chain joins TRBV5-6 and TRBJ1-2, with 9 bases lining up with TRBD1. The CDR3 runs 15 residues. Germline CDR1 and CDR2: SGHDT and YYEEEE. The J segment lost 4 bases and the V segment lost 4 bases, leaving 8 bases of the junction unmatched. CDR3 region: CASSEQGAVIYGYTF. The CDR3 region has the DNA TGTGCCAGCAGCGAACAGGGGGCGGTAATCTATGGCTACACCTTC.